Each of the 26 T cell receptor beta chains below was sequenced from the same sample in a study of yellow fever vaccine responses in identical twins. TCRdb re-analysed the RT-PCR reads in MiXCR, keeping a single row per CDR3 protein. The sample has some 2,400 distinct CDR3 sequences; 70% to 85% are singletons. The sequences come from T cells from blood (PBMCs), unsorted or a sorted subset (not recorded which), collected before or after yellow fever vaccination (not recorded which). Every receptor here comes from a female donor who received the yellow fever vaccine.

The chain is built from TRBV24-1 and TRBJ2-1, with TRBD2 matching 11 bases. V trimming: 4 bases; J trimming: 5 bases; junction bases outside the gene matches: 9. Germline-derived CDR1 and CDR2 are KGHDR and SFDVKD. The CDR3 consists of 17 residues. CDR3 sequence (DNA): TGTGCCACCAGTGACTCCCCGACTAGCGGGGCTCACAATGAGCAGTTCTTC. Residues: CATSDSPTSGAHNEQFF.

This chain uses TRBV2 with TRBJ2-4; D is possibly TRBD1 (5 bases). Germline lookup yields CDR1 SNHLY and CDR2 FYNNEI. This CDR3 contains 13 residues. Trimming left V 5 bases short and J 8 bases short, with 13 bases between. CDR3 sequence reads: CASSLQSQDIQYF. CDR3 nucleotides: TGTGCCAGCAGTCTGCAATCACAGGACATTCAGTACTTC.

The chain employs TRBV5-1 and TRBJ2-3; D call uncertain. V was shortened by 7 bases and J by 6 bases, with 12 bases between the two germline ends. Germline CDR1 and CDR2: SGHRS and YFSETQ. This CDR3 is 12 amino acids long. CDR3 bases: TGCGCCAGCGGAGATGTGGGGGATACGCAGTATTTT. This translates into CASGDVGDTQYF.

The chain uses TRBV10-3 and TRBJ2-1; D gene uncertain. CDR3 size: 12 residues. Germline V gene sequence: CDR1 ENHRY, CDR2 SYGVKD. V shed 3 bases and J shed 4 bases, with 4 bases lying between them. CDR3 DNA sequence: TGTGCCATCAGTGACAGTTACAATGAGCAGTTCTTC. This codes for CAISDSYNEQFF.

The rearrangement uses TRBV15 and TRBJ1-5; D not certain. The CDR3 covers 14 residues. The V end was cut by 0 bases, the J end by 7 bases, with 10 bases between. Germline V lookup: CDR1 LNHNV, CDR2 YYDKDF (reference sequence). The CDR3 DNA reads as TGTGCCACCAGCAGAGAAGGATGGGAACAGCCCCAGCATTTT. This sequence encodes CATSREGWEQPQHF.

The chain combines TRBV11-1 with TRBJ2-1, with 9 bases lining up with TRBD2. CDR1 and CDR2 (germline): SGHAT, FQDESV (reference sequence). There are 19 residues in the CDR3. The V and J ends lost 5 bases and 0 bases, in that order; junction bases with no gene match: 14. DNA of the CDR3: TGTGCCAGCAGCCGACGTCCTAGCGGGGCTTCTAGCTCCTACAATGAGCAGTTCTTC. Translated, it gives CASSRRPSGASSSYNEQFF.

This clonotype has a handful of counts. This chain joins TRBV6-2 or TRBV6-3 and TRBJ2-2; possibly TRBD1 or TRBD2 for D (5 bases each). Trimming shortened V by 2 bases and J by 4 bases, and 5 bases separated the two germline ends. The CDR3 consists of 13 residues. Per germline, CDR1 MNHEY and CDR2 SVGEGT. The CDR3 region is CASSYGGTGELFF. CDR3 DNA: TGTGCCAGCAGTTACGGGGGCACCGGGGAGCTGTTTTTT.

This rearrangement joins TRBV7-9 to TRBJ2-7; D is unclear. V lost 1 base and J 0 bases, leaving 7 bases between the germline ends. Germline loops: CDR1 SEHNR, CDR2 FQNEAQ (reference sequence). The CDR3 sequence is 14 residues long. CDR3 protein: CASSLGAGSYEQYF. Here the CDR3 DNA reads TGTGCCAGCAGCTTAGGGGCCGGCTCCTACGAGCAGTACTTC.

The chain combines TRBV12-3 or TRBV12-4 with TRBJ2-7; D is uncertain. This CDR3 region has 13 residues. Deletions cut 5 bases from V and 7 bases from J, with 15 bases between. The chain's CDR3 is CASSPAPEVEQYF. CDR3 bases: TGTGCCAGCAGTCCCGCCCCAGAAGTTGAGCAGTACTTC.

This clonotype was seen a few times. This chain connects TRBV6-2 or TRBV6-3 to TRBJ2-7; 7 positions match TRBD1. The J segment lost 0 bases and the V segment lost 6 bases, leaving 8 bases of the junction unmatched. Looked up from germline, CDR1 is MNHEY and CDR2 is SVGEGT. The CDR3 runs to 15 residues. The CDR3 nucleotides are TGTGCCAGCAGGTCGGGACAGACTATCTCCTACGAGCAGTACGTC. Translation: CASRSGQTISYEQYV.

The rearrangement uses TRBV10-1 and TRBJ1-2, with D perhaps TRBD1 (5 bases). The germline V gene has CDR1 WNHNN and CDR2 SYGVQD (reference sequence). Trimming removed 4 bases from V and 1 base from J, with 22 bases in between. The CDR3 runs 18 residues. The CDR3 DNA sequence: TGCGCCAGCAGTGCCGAGGGGAGGGTAGGTAACTTTAACTATGGCTACACCTTC. This sequence encodes CASSAEGRVGNFNYGYTF.

The genes are TRBV4-3 and TRBJ2-1; possibly TRBD2 for D (5 bases). The CDR3 spans 18 residues. Germline CDR1 LGHNA, CDR2 YSLEER. The ends were cut back, 0 bases at V and 0 bases at J, with 15 bases in the middle. As DNA, the CDR3 is TGCGCCAGCAGCCAAGACATAATGGAGGTGAGCTCCTACAATGAGCAGTTCTTC. Its protein is CASSQDIMEVSSYNEQFF.

CDR3 in amino acids: CASSYSLDGQPQHF. Written as DNA, the CDR3 is TGTGCCAGCAGTTACTCCCTAGATGGTCAGCCCCAGCATTTT. The V call is TRBV6-5, the J call TRBJ1-5; the D is unclear. This CDR3 region has 14 residues. The V end lost 0 bases, the J end lost 6 bases, and 9 bases lay between the germline ends. In germline, CDR1 is MNHEY, CDR2 SVGAGI.

The chain links TRBV6-5 to TRBJ1-3; 7 nucleotides align to TRBD1. With V trimmed by 4 bases and J by 8 bases, 14 bases remained unmatched. The germline gives CDR1 MNHEY, CDR2 SVGAGI. The CDR3 has 16 amino acids. The CDR3 here is CASSSPRAGGVDTIYF. The CDR3 nucleotides read TGTGCCAGCAGTTCTCCCCGCGCAGGGGGTGTGGACACCATATATTTT.

The rearrangement joins TRBV11-1 to TRBJ2-3; D unclear. Trimming took off 4 bases at V and 5 bases at J, with 7 bases between the two ends. CDR1 is SGHAT and CDR2 is FQDESV in the germline V gene (reference sequence). The CDR3 contains 12 residues. The CDR3 loop is CASSSPLDTQYF. CDR3 nucleotides: TGTGCCAGCAGCTCCCCCTTAGATACGCAGTATTTT.

This chain links TRBV4-1 with TRBJ2-7; tentative D call: TRBD1 (5 bases). The CDR3 is made up of 13 amino acids. The germline V and J ends were trimmed by 3 bases and 7 bases, with 13 bases remaining between them. Looked up from germline, CDR1 is MGHRA and CDR2 is YSYEKL. The CDR3 protein is CASSHRGSQEQYF. CDR3 nucleotides: TGCGCCAGCAGCCATAGGGGCTCCCAGGAGCAGTACTTC.

V usage is TRBV4-3 and J usage is TRBJ2-7; TRBD2 matches 8 bases. After removal of 1 base from V and 2 bases from J, the junction contained 4 bases not matched to a gene. Germline V gene sequence: CDR1 LGHNA, CDR2 YSLEER. This CDR3 contains 15 residues. CDR3 sequence (DNA): TGCGCCAGCAGCCAAGGGGCTAGCGGGCCCTACGAGCAGTACTTC. This encodes CASSQGASGPYEQYF.

This rearrangement joins TRBV11-3 to TRBJ2-2; D is undetermined. The CDR3 length is 13 residues. Per germline, CDR1 SGHNT and CDR2 YENEEA. Trimming removed 2 bases from V and 6 bases from J, with 7 bases in between. The CDR3 spells CASSLRISGELFF. The CDR3 bases are TGTGCCAGCAGCTTACGGATATCCGGGGAGCTGTTTTTT.

The chain uses TRBV4-3 and TRBJ2-3; the D call may be TRBD1 or TRBD2 (6 bases each). Germline CDR1 reads LGHNA; CDR2 reads YSLEER. The V gene lost 1 base and the J gene lost 4 bases, with 9 bases spanning the gap. The CDR3 has 14 amino acids. CDR3 in amino acids: CASSQVGGADTQYF. As DNA, the CDR3 is TGCGCCAGCAGCCAAGTGGGGGGCGCAGATACGCAGTATTTT.

The chain is built from TRBV29-1 and TRBJ2-1; TRBD1 matches at 7 bases. Germline CDR1 and CDR2: SQVTM and ANQGSEA. CDR3 length equals 12 residues. J was trimmed by 7 bases and V by 6 bases; bases with no gene match: 6. This CDR3 reads CSVIPGGNEQFF. CDR3 nucleotide sequence: TGCAGCGTGATTCCAGGGGGAAATGAGCAGTTCTTC.

This clonotype was found once. The chain has TRBV4-3 and TRBJ2-3; 9 nucleotides match TRBD2. The J segment lost 1 base and the V segment lost 2 bases, leaving 4 bases of the junction unmatched. The CDR3 extends over 16 amino acids. Germline CDR1 and CDR2: LGHNA and YSLEER. CDR3 sequence: CASSQIAGVGTDTQYF. The CDR3 DNA follows: TGCGCCAGCAGCCAAATAGCGGGAGTTGGCACAGATACGCAGTATTTT.

V usage is TRBV12-2 and J usage is TRBJ1-5. TRBV12-2 represents a pseudogene. The CDR3 contains 14 residues. CDR3 DNA: TGTGCAAGTCGCTTTTGGCAAATTAATCAGCCCCAGCATTTT. It encodes CASRFWQINQPQHF.

V gene TRBV6-2 or TRBV6-3 combines with J gene TRBJ2-3, with D unresolved. The CDR3 extends over 13 amino acids. The V gene lost 2 bases and the J gene lost 2 bases, with 5 bases spanning the gap. Germline CDR1 reads MNHEY; CDR2 reads SVGEGT. The CDR3 is CASSYGVTDTQYF. Written as DNA, the CDR3 is TGTGCCAGCAGTTACGGGGTCACAGATACGCAGTATTTT.

The chain employs TRBV25-1 and TRBJ2-1, with 8 bases matching TRBD1. V was clipped by 5 bases and J by 2 bases; unmatched bases: 2. Germline V lookup: CDR1 MGHDK, CDR2 SYGVNS. The CDR3 covers 14 residues. CDR3 DNA sequence: TGTGCCAGCAGTAAGACAGGGGCCTACAATGAGCAGTTCTTC. This translates into CASSKTGAYNEQFF.

Concerning this clonotype: The junction shows a germline mismatch at one end, possibly a read error. The rearrangement links TRBV6-1 to TRBJ1-6; D remains ambiguous. The CDR3 is made up of 12 amino acids. CDR1 and CDR2 (germline): MNHNS, SASEGT. CDR3 protein: CAGRSEGSPLHF. The CDR3, as DNA: TGTGCCGGCAGAAGTGAGGGCTCACCCCTCCACTTT.

This chain connects TRBV4-1 to TRBJ2-7; 7 bases match TRBD1. After removal of 3 bases from V and 2 bases from J, the junction contained 7 bases not matched to a gene. Germline V CDR1 and CDR2: MGHRA, YSYEKL. This CDR3 contains 15 residues. For the CDR3, the DNA is TGCGCCAGCAGCCATCACGAGGGGGCGACCTACGAGCAGTACTTC. Translation gives CASSHHEGATYEQYF.